This is a list of T cell receptor beta chains from one sample in a study of blood T cell repertoires in COVID-19. Produced via immunoSEQ multiplex PCR; TCRdb's table is partial and in-frame only. The sample consists of roughly 250,000 clones, under 85% of them appearing once. Sequencing input: peripheral blood. The receptors here all came from a woman between 35 and 50 years old with active or convalescent COVID-19. Each CDR3 is given without its conserved first and last residue.

>TRBV7-7|TRBJ2-2
ASSLDLGSGGRGELF
>TRBV6-2/TRBV6-3|TRBJ1-2
ASSYQGQAPYGYT
>TRBV5-5|TRBJ1-1
ASSLDLANTEAF
>TRBV28|TRBJ1-2
ASSLSPGVPPNTGYT
>TRBV28|TRBJ2-7
ASSAGQGYEQY
>TRBV28|TRBJ1-2
ASSPPGGYGYT
>TRBV11-1|TRBJ2-3
ASSLGGLSTDTQY
>TRBV2|TRBJ2-3
ASTIHTDTQY
>TRBV7-9|TRBJ2-7
ASSRNLATEQY
>TRBV4-2|TRBJ1-5
ASSPDRVGANQPQH
>TRBV19|TRBJ2-6
ASSIETGGAGANVLT
>TRBV28|TRBJ1-1
ASSLGPISTEAF
>TRBV28|TRBJ1-2
ASRGWDYGYT
>TRBV27|TRBJ1-4
ASRSGTASPNEKLF
>TRBV12-3/TRBV12-4|TRBJ1-2
VSSLGGLGGYT
>TRBV18|TRBJ1-4
ASSPRATNEKLF
>TRBV5-4|TRBJ2-3
ASSFPDDGLASDTQY
>TRBV7-3|TRBJ2-1
ASSSRALAGHSYNEQF
>TRBV28|TRBJ2-6
ASSYSSGANVLT
>TRBV5-1|TRBJ1-1
ASSLTTDMNTEAF
>TRBV7-7|TRBJ2-1
ASSPVGGANNEQF
>TRBV11-2|TRBJ1-1
ASSPDIAEAF
>TRBV19|TRBJ2-3
ASRQIPGLPTDTQY
>TRBV4-1|TRBJ2-5
ASSQGEVRETQY
>TRBV29-1|TRBJ1-2
SVEDRGAGLGYGYT
>TRBV7-9|TRBJ1-3
ASSRDTGNTIY
>TRBV7-9|TRBJ2-1
ASSRFDRLNNEQF
>TRBV3-1/TRBV3-2|TRBJ1-3
ASSAQTVGNTIY
>TRBV27|TRBJ1-2
ASSSRGGGYT
>TRBV5-1|TRBJ1-1
ASRSTQGRHSTAF
>TRBV24-1|TRBJ1-5
ATSDRGQPQH
>TRBV2|TRBJ1-5
ASRYRGPNQPQH
>TRBV29-1|TRBJ1-1
SVSQGTNTEAF
>TRBV6-5|TRBJ2-7
AIGTGTSYEQY
>TRBV6-5|TRBJ2-5
ASRAWGQTQY
>TRBV11-3|TRBJ2-5
ASSRGTAQETQY
>TRBV2|TRBJ1-6
ASSGTGPDWGSYNSPLH
>TRBV7-2|TRBJ1-6
ASSLVRGGGAYNSPLH
>TRBV7-3|TRBJ1-3
ASSSGGGIAGNTIY
>TRBV7-9|TRBJ1-1
ASSPYRDTEAF
>TRBV25-1|TRBJ2-3
ASSEAGDADTQY
>TRBV19|TRBJ2-3
ASSMGQGPYTDTQY
>TRBV7-3|TRBJ2-3
ASSLTGASTDTQY
>TRBV4-1|TRBJ1-2
ASSPHGNANYGYT
>TRBV7-9|TRBJ1-3
ASSLRSGLKGNTIY
>TRBV6-1|TRBJ2-3
ASSESSGTGGTDTQY
>TRBV9|TRBJ1-3
ASSVAESRGNTIY
>TRBV28|TRBJ1-6
ASSLSRQNSPLH
>TRBV7-2|TRBJ1-5
ASSPTGEIGQPQH